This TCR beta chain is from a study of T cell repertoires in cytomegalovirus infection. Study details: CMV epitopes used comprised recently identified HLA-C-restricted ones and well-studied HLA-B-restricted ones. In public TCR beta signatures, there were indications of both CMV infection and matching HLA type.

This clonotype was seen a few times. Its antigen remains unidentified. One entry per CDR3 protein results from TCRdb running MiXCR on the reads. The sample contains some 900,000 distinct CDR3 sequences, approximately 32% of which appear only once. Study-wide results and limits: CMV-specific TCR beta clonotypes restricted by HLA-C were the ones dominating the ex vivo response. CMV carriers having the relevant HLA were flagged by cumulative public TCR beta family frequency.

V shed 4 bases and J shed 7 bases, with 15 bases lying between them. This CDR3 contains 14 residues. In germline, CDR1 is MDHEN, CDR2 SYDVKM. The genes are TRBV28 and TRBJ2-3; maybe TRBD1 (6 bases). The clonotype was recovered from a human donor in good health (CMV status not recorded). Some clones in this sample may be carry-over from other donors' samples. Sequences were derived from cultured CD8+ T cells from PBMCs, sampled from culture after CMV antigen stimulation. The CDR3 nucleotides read TGTGCCAGCAGTTCTTACCCACAGGGATATACGCAGTATTTT. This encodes CASSSYPQGYTQYF.